The clone carrying this T cell receptor (beta chain) was observed a few times. Its antigen is as yet unknown. Unique molecular identifiers were used in preparing the TCRbeta library. Via MiXCR, TCRdb re-called the PCR reads, giving one row per CDR3 protein. The sample consists of a few hundred thousand distinct CDR3 sequences, about a quarter of them appearing once. The germline CDR1 and CDR2 sequences are MNHEY and SMNVEV (reference sequence). This CDR3 contains 20 residues. V shed 6 bases and J 4 bases; nucleotides not matched to a gene: 24. The data are from a study of T-cell reconstitution after alpha-beta-depleted transplantation in children. Study-level findings and limits: For some patients, TCRbeta diversity was high at day 60 because of recipient T cells and thymic progenitors that survived.

This clonotype originated in a boy under two years old with Wiskott-Aldrich syndrome, due to receive a stem cell transplant. Sequenced material: PBMCs, taken before TCRalphabeta/CD19-depleted stem cell transplant. The chain combines TRBV27 with TRBJ2-7, with 10 bases identical to TRBD2. In DNA form, the CDR3 reads TGTGCCAGCAGCAAACGCTGGGCTAGCGGGAGAAATGCGGCTCTTTACGAGCAGTACTTC. Translation gives CASSKRWASGRNAALYEQYF.